These 24 T cell receptor beta chains share one sample of origin, sequenced in a study of T cells after yellow fever vaccination. In TCRdb, the 5' RACE reads were re-called with MiXCR into one record per CDR3 protein. The data hold a few hundred thousand distinct CDR3 sequences, with over 4% observed a single time. The source was PBMCs, collected 5 days after the yellow fever booster vaccination. These receptors all come from a man in his late teens or twenties who received the YFV17D yellow fever vaccine.

This rearrangement joins TRBV11-2 to TRBJ2-5; 8 bases map to TRBD1. This CDR3 is built from 15 residues. V lost 4 bases and J lost 12; bases outside the gene matches: 16. Germline V lookup: CDR1 SGHAT, CDR2 FQNNGV. CDR3 sequence (DNA): TGTGCCAGCAGCTCGCCCCGGGACAGGCGGGCCCCCAAGTACTTC. Protein: CASSSPRDRRAPKYF.

This sequence joins TRBV28 and TRBJ2-7, with 7 bases identical to TRBD2. This CDR3 has 14 amino acids. Germline loops: CDR1 MDHEN, CDR2 SYDVKM. V trimming: 3 bases; J trimming: 1 base; junction bases outside the gene matches: 3. The CDR3: CASSLGEGSYEQYV. In nucleotides, the CDR3 is TGTGCCAGCAGTTTGGGGGAGGGGTCCTACGAGCAGTACGTC.

This clonotype was seen a handful of times. The rearrangement joins TRBV15 to TRBJ2-7; the D gene is possibly TRBD1 (6 bases). CDR1 and CDR2 (germline): LNHNV, YYDKDF (reference sequence). Trimming removed 1 base at V and 3 bases at J, with 13 bases between. The CDR3 has 15 amino acids. CDR3 DNA sequence: TGTGCCACCAGCAGAGTGGGACAAGGGGGCTACGAGCAGTACTTC. It encodes CATSRVGQGGYEQYF.

This clonotype was found a few times. The chain joins TRBV30 to TRBJ2-5; D perhaps matches TRBD2 (5 bases). This CDR3 has 13 amino acids. Germline CDR1 and CDR2: GTSNPN and SVGIG (reference sequence). Trimming pared 0 bases from V and 3 bases from J, leaving 8 bases between. The CDR3 DNA reads as TGTGCCTGGAGTGTACGGGAAAAAGAGACCCAGTACTTC. Translated: CAWSVREKETQYF. Together with reference TRBV30 and TRBJ2-5, the CDR3 gives the full variable domain: SQTIHQWPATLVQPVGSPLSLECTVEGTSNPNLYWYRQAAGRGLQLLFYSVGIGQISSEVPQNLSASRPQDRQFILSSKKLLLSDSGFYLCAWSVREKETQYFGPGTRLLVL.

The chain couples TRBV4-1 to TRBJ2-5, with 8 bases aligning to TRBD2. J was trimmed by 1 base and V by 3 bases; bases with no gene match: 1. Germline V lookup: CDR1 MGHRA, CDR2 YSYEKL. The CDR3 is 14 residues long. The chain's CDR3 is CASSHRGGQETQYF. In nucleotides, the CDR3 is TGCGCCAGCAGCCATCGGGGGGGCCAAGAGACCCAGTACTTC.

This sequence joins TRBV5-1 and TRBJ2-3; D is perhaps TRBD1 or TRBD2 (5 bases each). V was pared by 4 bases and J by 2 bases, with 11 bases between. The CDR3 sequence is 14 residues long. Germline V lookup: CDR1 SGHRS, CDR2 YFSETQ. The CDR3 region has the DNA TGCGCCAGCAGCCCCGGGGCAGACACAGATACGCAGTATTTT. Protein product: CASSPGADTDTQYF. Full variable domain (remainder filled in from reference TRBV5-1 and TRBJ2-3): KAGVTQTPRYLIKTRGQQVTLSCSPISGHRSVSWYQQTPGQGLQFLFEYFSETQRNKGNFPGRFSGRQFSNSRSEMNVSTLELGDSALYLCASSPGADTDTQYFGPGTRLTVL.

Many counts were recorded for this clonotype. This chain joins TRBV7-2 and TRBJ2-7; possibly TRBD1 or TRBD2 for D (5 bases each). The germline gives CDR1 SGHTA, CDR2 FQGNSA. This CDR3 contains 12 residues. V was trimmed by 3 bases and J by 7 bases, leaving 10 bases between them. CDR3 loop: CASSFAGREQYF. The CDR3 coding sequence is TGTGCCAGCAGCTTCGCAGGGAGAGAGCAGTACTTC. Together with reference TRBV7-2 and TRBJ2-7, the CDR3 gives the full variable domain: GAGVSQSPSNKVTEKGKDVELRCDPISGHTALYWYRQSLGQGLEFLIYFQGNSAPDKSGLPSDRFSAERTGGSVSTLTIQRTQQEDSAVYLCASSFAGREQYFGPGTRLTVT.

This clonotype was counted a few times. The CDR3, as DNA: TGCGCCAGCAGCATTGACAGGGATTATAGCAATCAGCCCCAGCATTTT. It yields the protein CASSIDRDYSNQPQHF. The chain couples TRBV4-3 to TRBJ1-5; 7 bases line up with TRBD1. With 5 bases clipped from V and 0 bases from J, the junction kept 7 bases outside the gene matches. This CDR3 is 16 amino acids long. Germline V gene sequence: CDR1 LGHNA, CDR2 YSLEER.

This chain links TRBV30 with TRBJ1-1, with D hard to call. Germline V gene sequence: CDR1 GTSNPN, CDR2 SVGIG (reference sequence). CDR3 length equals 13 residues. Trimming pared 2 bases from V and 5 bases from J, leaving 12 bases between. The CDR3 DNA is TGTGCCTGGAGTAATGGGAGGGATACTGAAGCTTTCTTT. Translated: CAWSNGRDTEAFF. Variable domain in full (rest from reference TRBV30 and TRBJ1-1): SQTIHQWPATLVQPVGSPLSLECTVEGTSNPNLYWYRQAAGRGLQLLFYSVGIGQISSEVPQNLSASRPQDRQFILSSKKLLLSDSGFYLCAWSNGRDTEAFFGQGTRLTVV.

This clonotype has only a few counts. This sequence joins TRBV25-1 and TRBJ1-6, with D perhaps matching TRBD1 (5 bases). CDR3 length: 15 residues. V was clipped by 7 bases and J by 0 bases, with 10 bases between them. Per the germline V gene, CDR1 is MGHDK and CDR2 is SYGVNS. The CDR3 protein is CASTQESSYNSPLHF. CDR3 sequence (DNA): TGTGCCAGCACACAGGAGAGCTCCTATAATTCACCCCTCCACTTT.

This clonotype was seen only a few times. Here the CDR3 DNA reads TGTGCCAGCAGCTGGCCCCCGAGCGGGGGAGCCTACGAGCAGTACTTC. Its protein is CASSWPPSGGAYEQYF. The chain is built from TRBV7-2 and TRBJ2-7; TRBD2 agrees at 8 bases. V lost 4 bases and J lost 2; bases outside the gene matches: 10. The germline gives CDR1 SGHTA, CDR2 FQGNSA. The CDR3 consists of 16 residues.

This clonotype was seen ten or more times. This sequence joins TRBV20-1 and TRBJ2-3; D is possibly TRBD2 (5 bases). V was pared by 3 bases and J by 0 bases, with 7 bases between. The germline CDR1 and CDR2 sequences are DFQATT and SNEGSKA (reference sequence). The CDR3 is made up of 13 amino acids. The CDR3 coding sequence is TGCAGTGCTAGGGACTCCAGCACAGATACGCAGTATTTT. It codes for CSARDSSTDTQYF.

V usage is TRBV9 and J usage is TRBJ2-7, with D tentatively TRBD1 or TRBD2 (5 bases each). Germline CDR1 reads SGDLS; CDR2 reads YYNGEE. V was shortened by 2 bases and J by 0 bases, with 15 bases between the two germline ends. The CDR3 has 16 amino acids. This CDR3 reads CASSVAGTSFSYEQYF. DNA for the CDR3: TGTGCCAGCAGCGTGGCAGGGACCTCCTTCTCCTACGAGCAGTACTTC.

This clonotype was found a few times. The chain links TRBV4-3 to TRBJ1-4; D gene ambiguous. The CDR3 sequence is 14 residues long. The germline CDR1 and CDR2 sequences are LGHNA and YSLEER. Deletions cut 4 bases from V and 8 bases from J, with 14 bases between. CDR3 sequence: CASSPSAGGEKLFF. The CDR3 bases are TGCGCCAGCAGCCCCTCTGCTGGTGGCGAAAAACTGTTTTTT.

The sample holds many counts of this clonotype. The V call is TRBV11-2, the J call TRBJ2-5; D is perhaps TRBD2 (6 bases). CDR1 and CDR2 (germline): SGHAT, FQNNGV. This CDR3 is 11 amino acids long. V gave up 10 bases and J gave up 5 bases, with 11 bases separating them. CDR3 sequence: CAIRRGETQYF. The CDR3 DNA sequence: TGTGCCATCCGGAGGGGCGAGACCCAGTACTTC. Full variable domain (outside the CDR3, taken from reference TRBV11-2 and TRBJ2-5): EAGVAQSPRYKIIEKRQSVAFWCNPISGHATLYWYQQILGQGPKLLIQFQNNGVVDDSQLPKDRFSAERLKGVDSTLKIQPAKLEDSAVYLCAIRRGETQYFGPGTRLLVL.

The sample holds many counts of this clonotype. Its ends do not fully match the called genes, so a read error is possible. The chain links TRBV7-9 to TRBJ1-3; weak D call: TRBD1 (5 bases). The V gene's germline CDR1 is SEHNR and CDR2 FQNEAQ (reference sequence). The CDR3 contains 14 residues. The DNA of the CDR3 is TGCCTGACCGGAACAGGCCTTTCTGGAAACACCATATATTTT. It specifies CLTGTGLSGNTIYF.

The gene calls are TRBV10-3 and TRBJ2-7, with D uncertain. The CDR3 is made up of 12 amino acids. Germline CDR1 is ENHRY and CDR2 is SYGVKD. V lost 3 bases and J 4 bases, leaving 7 bases between the germline ends. CDR3 in DNA: TGTGCCATCAGTGAACCAGAGTACGAGCAGTACTTC. This sequence encodes CAISEPEYEQYF.

This clonotype is a singleton in its sample. No DNA is shown, since the ends of the CDR3 on it are uncertain; the CDR3 is the one TCRdb lists. The chain has TRBV12-3 or TRBV12-4 and TRBJ2-7; the D call of TRBD1 is as the table states it, not checked on the DNA. Both ends counted, the CDR3 spans 14 residues. CDR3 amino acids: CASSFGQGAGEQHF.

This clonotype has a handful of counts. The chain joins TRBV7-9 to TRBJ1-5; 7 bases align to TRBD1. There are 15 residues in the CDR3. Germline V gene sequence: CDR1 SEHNR, CDR2 FQNEAQ (reference sequence). The trim removed 4 bases at V and 1 base at J, leaving 4 bases unmatched. CDR3 nucleotides: TGTGCCAGCAGCTCCGGGGACAGCAGCAATCAGCCCCAGCATTTT. Protein product: CASSSGDSSNQPQHF.

The rearrangement joins TRBV5-5 to TRBJ2-3; TRBD2 matches at 10 bases. Germline CDR1 is SGHKS and CDR2 is YYEKEE (reference sequence). This CDR3 region has 18 residues. The V and J ends lost 0 bases and 1 base, in that order; junction bases with no gene match: 8. Here the CDR3 reads CASSLEVAGGLRTDTQYF. The CDR3 DNA reads as TGTGCCAGCAGCTTGGAGGTAGCGGGGGGCCTTCGCACAGATACGCAGTATTTT.

V is TRBV20-1 and J is TRBJ2-1; D gene uncertain. Germline V gene lookup returns CDR1 DFQATT and CDR2 SNEGSKA (reference sequence). The CDR3 has 14 amino acids. The ends were cut back, 1 base at V and 5 bases at J, with 12 bases in the middle. The CDR3 sequence: CSARVWAENNEQFF. DNA for the CDR3: TGCAGTGCTAGAGTATGGGCTGAGAACAATGAGCAGTTCTTC.

The rearrangement joins TRBV7-9 to TRBJ1-1, with TRBD1 as a possible D gene (6 bases). The germline V and J ends were trimmed by 5 bases and 3 bases, with 10 bases remaining between them. Germline CDR1 and CDR2: SEHNR and FQNEAQ (reference sequence). This CDR3 spans 13 amino acids. The CDR3 reads CASSGNRDTEAFF. In DNA form, the CDR3 reads TGTGCCAGCAGCGGCAACAGGGACACTGAAGCTTTCTTT.

The CDR3 protein is CASSLGPRGRPGEQFF. The CDR3 nucleotides are TGTGCCAGCAGCTTAGGGCCCCGGGGGCGCCCCGGTGAGCAGTTCTTC. This chain joins TRBV7-3 and TRBJ2-1, with D perhaps assigned TRBD1 or TRBD2 (6 bases each). The CDR3 runs 16 residues. Between the trimmed V and J ends, which lost 2 bases and 9 bases, there was a span of 20 bases. Germline CDR1 and CDR2: SGHTA and FQGTGA.

The chain couples TRBV5-4 to TRBJ2-5; weak D call: TRBD1 (5 bases). Germline V gene lookup returns CDR1 SGHNT and CDR2 YYREEE (reference sequence). The V end was cut by 4 bases, the J end by 5 bases, with 15 bases between. This CDR3 has 14 amino acids. CDR3 coding DNA: TGTGCCAGCAGCATTGGTTGGGGCCCGGAGACCCAGTACTTC. Translation: CASSIGWGPETQYF.